The 21 T cell receptor beta chains presented below share a single source sample, sequenced in a study of blood T cell repertoires in COVID-19 (dated by TCRdb to between 2020 and 2021). The library was prepared using the immunoSEQ multiplex PCR assay. Sourced from immuneACCESS, this table was stored by TCRdb with only in-frame sequences that have V and J called. A share of the clones is absent; for the studies checked, an unresolved V gene accounts for under half, and the remainder has no known explanation. In all, the sample holds around 150,000 clones, and 76% of those were seen once. Of the sample, approximately 5% is held by the ten largest clones. The specimen sequenced was peripheral blood. Receptor source: an elderly woman with active or convalescent COVID-19.

This chain connects TRBV2 to TRBJ1-1, with 8 positions matching TRBD1. Germline V gene sequence: CDR1 SNHLY, CDR2 FYNNEI. The trim removed 2 bases at V and 0 bases at J, leaving 14 bases unmatched. The CDR3 runs 19 residues. CDR3 sequence: CASSETDRGRSRLNTEAFF. CDR3 sequence (DNA): TGTGCCAGCAGTGAAACTGACAGGGGCCGCAGTCGTCTGAACACTGAAGCTTTCTTT. The full variable domain, rest sourced from reference TRBV2 and TRBJ1-1, is EPEVTQTPSHQVTQMGQEVILRCVPISNHLYFYWYRQILGQKVEFLVSFYNNEISEKSEIFDDQFSVERPDGSNFTLKIRSTKLEDSAMYFCASSETDRGRSRLNTEAFFGQGTRLTVV.

The chain links TRBV15 to TRBJ2-1, with 7 bases lining up with TRBD2. CDR1 is LNHNV and CDR2 is YYDKDF in the germline V gene (reference sequence). CDR3 length: 15 residues. The V gene end was trimmed by 4 bases and the J gene end by 8 bases; junction bases not matched to a gene: 11. CDR3 nucleotide sequence: TGTGCCACCAGCAAAGGGAGGGATACAATCGATGAGCAGTTCTTC. This gives the protein CATSKGRDTIDEQFF.

This clone was seen only once. This chain uses TRBV5-6 with TRBJ2-1; D unclear. The CDR3 spans 15 residues. Germline V gene sequence: CDR1 SGHDT, CDR2 YYEEEE. V gave up 0 bases and J gave up 10 bases, with 17 bases separating them. For the CDR3, the DNA is TGTGCCAGCAGCTTGGCCTGGCGGAGTATAAGGGAGCAGTTCTTC. This sequence encodes CASSLAWRSIREQFF.

CDR3 in amino acids: CASSPRRGNTGELFF. DNA for the CDR3: TGTGCCAGCAGCCCCCGTAGGGGCAACACCGGGGAGCTGTTTTTT. V is TRBV5-4 and J is TRBJ2-2, with D possibly TRBD1 on 5 matching bases. V was shortened by 4 bases and J by 2 bases, with 12 bases between the two germline ends. The CDR3 runs to 15 residues. From germline, CDR1 is SGHNT and CDR2 YYREEE (reference sequence).

This chain connects TRBV29-1 to TRBJ2-7, with 8 bases lining up with TRBD1. J gave up 2 bases and V 7 bases, and 10 bases lay outside the gene matches. CDR1 SQVTM and CDR2 ANQGSEA come from the germline V gene. CDR3 length equals 14 residues. This CDR3 reads CSARGPGHPYEQYF. For the CDR3, the DNA is TGCAGCGCCAGGGGGCCCGGCCACCCCTACGAGCAGTACTTC.

The chain recombines TRBV3-1 (or the pseudogene TRBV3-2) with TRBJ2-1; D call uncertain. Trimming took off 0 bases at V and 5 bases at J, with 17 bases between the two ends. Germline V lookup: CDR1 LGHDT, CDR2 YNNKEL (reference sequence). The CDR3 extends over 17 amino acids. CDR3 protein: CASSQDLQAYLHNEQFF. The CDR3 nucleotides read TGTGCCAGCAGCCAAGACCTTCAAGCCTATCTCCACAATGAGCAGTTCTTC.

The chain carries TRBV19 and TRBJ1-3, with 7 bases identical to TRBD1. The CDR3 consists of 15 residues. Germline V gene lookup returns CDR1 LNHDA and CDR2 SQIVND (reference sequence). V lost 10 bases, J lost 1 base, and 10 bases stayed unmatched. CDR3 DNA sequence: TGTGCCACCACCGCGAACAGGGGATCTGGAAACACCATATATTTT. Its translation is CATTANRGSGNTIYF.

V usage is TRBV30 and J usage is TRBJ1-2, with D perhaps TRBD1 (5 bases). This CDR3 is built from 13 residues. V lost 1 base to trimming and J lost 5 bases, with 11 bases between them. Germline V gives CDR1 GTSNPN, CDR2 SVGIG (reference sequence). CDR3 region: CAWSDGGEYGYTF. The CDR3 nucleotides read TGTGCCTGGAGTGACGGGGGGGAGTATGGCTACACCTTC.

The chain employs TRBV3-1 (or the pseudogene TRBV3-2) and TRBJ1-1, with D unclear. Germline V gene sequence: CDR1 LGHDT, CDR2 YNNKEL (reference sequence). The CDR3 has 13 residues. Between the trimmed V and J ends, which lost 2 bases and 5 bases, there was a span of 9 bases. Here the CDR3 DNA reads TGTGCCAGCAGCCAACTAGGGAGGACTGAAGCTTTCTTT. This encodes CASSQLGRTEAFF.

The chain employs TRBV23-1 and TRBJ2-2; D might be TRBD2 (6 bases). TRBV23-1 qualifies as an ORF whose function is uncertain. There are 17 residues in the CDR3. V gave up 0 bases and J gave up 4 bases, with 15 bases separating them. The CDR3 DNA reads TGCGCCAGCAGTCAATCCGGGGGTGGTTATATCACCGGGGAGCTGTTTTTT. Its protein is CASSQSGGGYITGELFF.

The chain is built from TRBV15 and TRBJ1-4, with a weak D call TRBD1 (6 bases). The CDR3 totals 16 residues. V was clipped by 1 base and J by 8 bases, with 17 bases between them. Germline V gene sequence: CDR1 LNHNV, CDR2 YYDKDF (reference sequence). DNA of the CDR3: TGTGCCACCAGCAGAGGTGCCTCAGGGGCTGGGGAAAAACTGTTTTTT. It is translated as CATSRGASGAGEKLFF.

Points on this clone: A junction boundary mismatches the germline segment, possibly from a read error. V usage is TRBV7-7 and J usage is TRBJ2-1; 9 nucleotides agree with TRBD2. The germline CDR1 and CDR2 sequences are SSHAT and FNYEAQ (reference sequence). CDR3 length: 14 amino acids. In nucleotides, the CDR3 is TGTGCTAGCAGCCCCGCGGGGGGGAACAATGAGCAGTTCTTC. Translated: CASSPAGGNNEQFF.

The genes are TRBV5-5 and TRBJ2-2; D is possibly TRBD1 (5 bases). V shed 3 bases and J shed 2 bases, with 8 bases lying between them. The CDR3 consists of 14 residues. From germline, CDR1 is SGHKS and CDR2 YYEKEE (reference sequence). The CDR3 DNA sequence: TGTGCCAGCAGCTCTGACAGAAACACCGGGGAGCTGTTTTTT. This codes for CASSSDRNTGELFF.

V and J are TRBV4-1 and TRBJ1-4; D is ambiguous. Trimming took 1 base from V and 0 from J, leaving 12 bases between them. The length of the CDR3 is 17 residues. Looked up from germline, CDR1 is MGHRA and CDR2 is YSYEKL. The CDR3 DNA reads as TGCGCCAGCAGCCAAGGGCCTTTCGGGGCAACTAATGAAAAACTGTTTTTT. It is translated as CASSQGPFGATNEKLFF.

The CDR3 nucleotides are TGTGCCAGCAGTGACGGTCAGCCCCAGCATTTT. This translates into CASSDGQPQHF. This sequence joins TRBV6-1 and TRBJ1-5; D gene uncertain. The CDR3 runs to 11 residues. The V gene's germline CDR1 is MNHNS and CDR2 SASEGT. V was cut by 3 bases and J by 6 bases, with 3 bases left in between.

V gene TRBV12-3 or TRBV12-4 combines with J gene TRBJ1-6; D unresolved. Trimming left V 7 bases short and J 8 bases short, with 12 bases between. This CDR3 has 13 residues. The CDR3 DNA sequence: TGTGCCAGCACTAGTCAGACCTATTCACCCCTCCACTTT. This encodes CASTSQTYSPLHF.

This clone was detected a few times. The chain recombines TRBV9 with TRBJ1-2, with a tentative D call TRBD1 (5 bases). The V end was cut by 0 bases, the J end by 6 bases, with 18 bases between. Per germline, CDR1 SGDLS and CDR2 YYNGEE. The CDR3 covers 16 residues. This chain's CDR3 is CASSVEVDTDGDGYTF. For the CDR3, the DNA is TGTGCCAGCAGCGTAGAGGTGGACACCGATGGGGATGGCTACACCTTC.

The chain carries TRBV5-1 and TRBJ1-4; D is unclear. CDR3 length: 15 amino acids. Germline V gene data show CDR1 as SGHRS and CDR2 as YFSETQ. Between the trimmed V and J ends, which lost 0 bases and 0 bases, there was a span of 6 bases. The CDR3 coding sequence is TGCGCCAGCAGCTTGGAAGCCGCAACTAATGAAAAACTGTTTTTT. Its translation: CASSLEAATNEKLFF.

This chain connects TRBV7-9 to TRBJ1-1, with TRBD1 identical over 10 bases. From germline, CDR1 is SEHNR and CDR2 FQNEAQ (reference sequence). The CDR3 totals 15 residues. The V gene end was trimmed by 5 bases and the J gene end by 4 bases; junction bases not matched to a gene: 7. The CDR3 coding sequence is TGTGCCAGCAGCAGTCAGACAGGGGGCCTCACTGAAGCTTTCTTT. It specifies CASSSQTGGLTEAFF. Complete variable domain (other parts from reference TRBV7-9 and TRBJ1-1): DTGVSQNPRHKITKRGQNVTFRCDPISEHNRLYWYRQTLGQGPEFLTYFQNEAQLEKSRLLSDRFSAERPKGSFSTLEIQRTEQGDSAMYLCASSSQTGGLTEAFFGQGTRLTVV.

This clone was observed a handful of times. This sequence joins TRBV20-1 and TRBJ1-2; D possibly corresponds to TRBD1 (5 bases). The CDR3 covers 10 residues. With 2 bases removed from V and 7 bases from J, the gap between germline ends came to 5 bases. CDR1 is DFQATT and CDR2 is SNEGSKA in the germline V gene (reference sequence). CDR3 amino acids: CSARQGGYTF. The CDR3 DNA reads TGCAGTGCTAGACAGGGTGGCTACACCTTC.

This clone was counted a single time. The genes are TRBV7-2 and TRBJ2-1; a weak D match, TRBD1 (6 bases). Germline V lookup: CDR1 SGHTA, CDR2 FQGNSA. There are 15 residues in the CDR3. The germline V and J ends were trimmed by 4 bases and 6 bases, with 16 bases remaining between them. The CDR3 region has the DNA TGTGCCAGCAGCTGGTCGTGGGGGCGTGGCAATGAGCAGTTCTTC. Amino acids: CASSWSWGRGNEQFF.